One sample yielded the 3 T cell receptor beta chains listed below, sequenced in a study of shared clonotypes between healthy human individuals. Clones were sequenced by immunoSEQ multiplex PCR, and TCRdb holds only the in-frame ones, with some missing. The sample includes 2.3 million or so clones, approximately 95% of them seen just once. Sequenced sample: naive CD4+ T cells from PBMCs. As for subset: CD45RA+ positively selected. The receptors come from a man between 18 and 35 years old in good health. Some clones in this sample may be carry-over from other donors' samples.

This rearrangement joins TRBV29-1 to TRBJ2-5; possible D gene TRBD2, 5 bases. This CDR3 spans 12 amino acids. Trimming cost V 7 bases and J 2 bases, with 11 bases left between them. Germline CDR1 is SQVTM and CDR2 is ANQGSEA. The CDR3 coding sequence is TGCAGCGCTAAGGACTGGCAAGAGACCCAGTACTTC. Its protein is CSAKDWQETQYF.

The rearrangement joins TRBV10-3 to TRBJ2-1, with 10 bases fitting TRBD2. Unmatched junction bases numbered 12, after V lost 10 bases and J lost 3 bases. CDR3 length: 16 residues. The V gene's germline CDR1 is ENHRY and CDR2 SYGVKD. The CDR3 loop reads CATTPALAGVYNEQFF. CDR3 sequence (DNA): TGTGCCACCACCCCTGCCCTAGCGGGGGTCTACAATGAGCAGTTCTTC.

The V gene is TRBV25-1, the J gene TRBJ2-1; D possibly corresponds to TRBD2 (6 bases). Germline loops: CDR1 MGHDK, CDR2 SYGVNS. Trimming cost V 2 bases and J 2 bases, with 13 bases left between them. The CDR3 sequence is 16 residues long. The CDR3 spells CASSEPSGRAYNEQFF. The CDR3, as DNA: TGTGCCAGCAGTGAACCGAGCGGGCGTGCCTACAATGAGCAGTTCTTC.